This TCR beta chain was obtained from a study of blood T cell repertoires in COVID-19. Study as a whole: COVID-19 samples from acute and convalescent phases originated in the United States, Italy and Spain. The cDNA or gDNA used as material had been derived from T cells, B-cell-depleted T cells, or PBMCs.

In the source study's methods: Scientists estimated how many nucleated cells there were by amplifying reference gene primers. TCRdb's table, derived via immunoSEQ multiplex PCR, lists solely in-frame clones and lacks some. That table supplies the V and J calls and clone size; D and trimming were determined from the DNA. This sample has about 310,000 clones, with more than 70% found just once. Sequenced input: peripheral blood. The receptor's source is a woman in her 50s who had recovered from COVID-19.

The CDR3 bases are TGTGCCTGGGCCGGGACAGGGGCCCTATTTTCTGGAAACACCATATATTTT. As protein: CAWAGTGALFSGNTIYF. The chain is built from TRBV30 and TRBJ1-3; 10 bases agree with TRBD1. This CDR3 spans 17 amino acids. Germline assignment: CDR1 GTSNPN and CDR2 SVGIG (reference sequence). Trimming removed 5 bases from V and 1 base from J; junction bases left unmatched: 11.